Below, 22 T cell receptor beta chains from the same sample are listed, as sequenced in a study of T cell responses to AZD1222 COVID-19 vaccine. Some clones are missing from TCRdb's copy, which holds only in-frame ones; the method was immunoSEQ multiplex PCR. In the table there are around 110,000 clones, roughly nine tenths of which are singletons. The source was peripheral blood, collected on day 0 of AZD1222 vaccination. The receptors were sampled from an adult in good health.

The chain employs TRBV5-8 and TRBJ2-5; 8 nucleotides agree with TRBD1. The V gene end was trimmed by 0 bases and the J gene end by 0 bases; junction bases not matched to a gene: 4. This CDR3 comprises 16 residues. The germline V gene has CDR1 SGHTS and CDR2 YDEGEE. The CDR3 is CASSLGTGTYQETQYF. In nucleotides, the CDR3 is TGTGCCAGCAGCTTGGGGACAGGGACGTACCAAGAGACCCAGTACTTC. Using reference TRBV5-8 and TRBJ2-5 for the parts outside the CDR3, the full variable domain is EAGVTQSPTHLIKTRGQQATLRCSPISGHTSVYWYQQALGLGLQFLLWYDEGEERNRGNFPPRFSGRQFPNYSSELNVNALELEDSALYLCASSLGTGTYQETQYFGPGTRLLVL.

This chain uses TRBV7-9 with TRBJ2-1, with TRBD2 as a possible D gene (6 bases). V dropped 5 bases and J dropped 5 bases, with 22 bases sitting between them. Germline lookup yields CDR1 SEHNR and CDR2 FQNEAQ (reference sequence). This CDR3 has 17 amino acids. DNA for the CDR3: TGTGCCAGCAGCCCGACCGACGGTGCGGGGCGGGACAATGAGCAGTTCTTC. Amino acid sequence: CASSPTDGAGRDNEQFF. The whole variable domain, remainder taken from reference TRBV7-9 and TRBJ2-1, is DTGVSQNPRHKITKRGQNVTFRCDPISEHNRLYWYRQTLGQGPEFLTYFQNEAQLEKSRLLSDRFSAERPKGSFSTLEIQRTEQGDSAMYLCASSPTDGAGRDNEQFFGPGTRLTVL.

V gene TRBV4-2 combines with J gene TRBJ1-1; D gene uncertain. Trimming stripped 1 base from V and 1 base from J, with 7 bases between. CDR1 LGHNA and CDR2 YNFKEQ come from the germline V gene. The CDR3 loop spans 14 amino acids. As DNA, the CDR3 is TGTGCCAGCAGCCAAGTCGGCGGGAACACTGAAGCTTTCTTT. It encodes CASSQVGGNTEAFF.

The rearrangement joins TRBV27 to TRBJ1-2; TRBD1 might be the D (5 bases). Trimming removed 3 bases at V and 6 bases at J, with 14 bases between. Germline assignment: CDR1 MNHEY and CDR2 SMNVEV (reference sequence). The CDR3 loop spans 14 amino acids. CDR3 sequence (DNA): TGTGCCAGCAGTTTTGGGTCAGGGTGGGATGGCTACACCTTC. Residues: CASSFGSGWDGYTF.

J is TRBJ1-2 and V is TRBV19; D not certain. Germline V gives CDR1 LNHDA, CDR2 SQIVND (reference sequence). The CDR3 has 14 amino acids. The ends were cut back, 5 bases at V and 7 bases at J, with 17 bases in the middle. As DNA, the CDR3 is TGTGCCAGTAGTCCTCAAAATCAAGGCGCTGGCTACACCTTC. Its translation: CASSPQNQGAGYTF.

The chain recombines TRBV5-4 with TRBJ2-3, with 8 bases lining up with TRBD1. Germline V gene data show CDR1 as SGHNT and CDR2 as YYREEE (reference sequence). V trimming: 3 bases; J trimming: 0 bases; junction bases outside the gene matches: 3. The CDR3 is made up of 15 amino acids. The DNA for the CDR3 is TGTGCCAGCAGCTCCAGGACAGGGAGCACAGATACGCAGTATTTT. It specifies CASSSRTGSTDTQYF.

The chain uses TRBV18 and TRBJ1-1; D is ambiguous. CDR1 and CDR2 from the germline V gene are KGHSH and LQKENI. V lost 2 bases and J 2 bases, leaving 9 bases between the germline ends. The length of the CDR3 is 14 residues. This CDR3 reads CASSPDWANTEAFF. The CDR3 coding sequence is TGTGCCAGCTCACCAGATTGGGCCAACACTGAAGCTTTCTTT.

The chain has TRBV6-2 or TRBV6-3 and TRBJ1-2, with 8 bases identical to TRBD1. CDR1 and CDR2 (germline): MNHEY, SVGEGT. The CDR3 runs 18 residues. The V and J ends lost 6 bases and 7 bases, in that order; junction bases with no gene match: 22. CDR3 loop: CASSPEPADGTGKSGYTF. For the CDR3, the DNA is TGTGCCAGCAGCCCTGAACCGGCCGACGGGACAGGTAAATCTGGCTACACCTTC.

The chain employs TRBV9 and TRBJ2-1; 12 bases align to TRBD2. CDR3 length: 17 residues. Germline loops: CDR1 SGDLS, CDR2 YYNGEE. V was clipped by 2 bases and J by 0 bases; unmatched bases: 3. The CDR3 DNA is TGTGCCAGCAGCGTCCCTAGCGGGAGGGTCTCCTACAATGAGCAGTTCTTC. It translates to CASSVPSGRVSYNEQFF.

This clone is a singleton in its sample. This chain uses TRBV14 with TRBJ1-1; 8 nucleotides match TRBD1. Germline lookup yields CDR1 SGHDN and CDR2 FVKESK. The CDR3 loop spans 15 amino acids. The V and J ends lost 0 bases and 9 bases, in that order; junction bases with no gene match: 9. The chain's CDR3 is CASSQDPIRGRKAFF. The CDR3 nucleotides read TGTGCCAGCAGCCAAGACCCTATCAGGGGGCGTAAAGCTTTCTTT. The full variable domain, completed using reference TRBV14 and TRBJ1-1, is EAGVTQFPSHSVIEKGQTVTLRCDPISGHDNLYWYRRVMGKEIKFLLHFVKESKQDESGMPNNRFLAERTGGTYSTLKVQPAELEDSGVYFCASSQDPIRGRKAFFGQGTRLTVV.

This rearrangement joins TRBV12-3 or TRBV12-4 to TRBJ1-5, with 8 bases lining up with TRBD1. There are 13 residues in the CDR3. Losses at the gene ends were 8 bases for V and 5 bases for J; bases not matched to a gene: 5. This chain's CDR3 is CASGSGGYQPQHF. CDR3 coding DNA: TGTGCCAGCGGGTCAGGGGGCTATCAGCCCCAGCATTTT.

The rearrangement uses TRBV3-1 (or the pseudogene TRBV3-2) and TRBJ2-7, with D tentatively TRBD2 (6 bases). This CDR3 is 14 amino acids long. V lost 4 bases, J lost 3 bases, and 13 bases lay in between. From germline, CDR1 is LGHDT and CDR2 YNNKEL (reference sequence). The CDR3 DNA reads TGTGCCAGCAGCCCTGGACTAAGAGTCTACGAGCAGTACTTC. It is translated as CASSPGLRVYEQYF.

CDR3 residues: CASSTGGVYGYTF. The CDR3 region has the DNA TGCGCCAGCAGCACAGGGGGAGTCTATGGCTACACCTTC. This chain joins TRBV5-1 and TRBJ1-2, with TRBD1 matching 8 bases. The CDR3 is 13 amino acids. The germline CDR1 and CDR2 sequences are SGHRS and YFSETQ. Losses at the gene ends were 4 bases for V and 4 bases for J; bases not matched to a gene: 3.

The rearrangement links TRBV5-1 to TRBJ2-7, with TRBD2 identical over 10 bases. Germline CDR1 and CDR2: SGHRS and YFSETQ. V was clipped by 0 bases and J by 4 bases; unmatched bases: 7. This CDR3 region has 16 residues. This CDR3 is CASSLATSGKLYEQYF. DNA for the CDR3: TGCGCCAGCAGCTTGGCCACTAGCGGGAAACTGTACGAGCAGTACTTC.

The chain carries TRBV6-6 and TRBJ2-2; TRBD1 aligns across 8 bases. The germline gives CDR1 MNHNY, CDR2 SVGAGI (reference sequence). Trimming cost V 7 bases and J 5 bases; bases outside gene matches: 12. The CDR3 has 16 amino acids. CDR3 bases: TGTGCCAGCACCGAAACCTCAGGGGGCTGGACCGGGGAGCTGTTTTTT. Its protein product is CASTETSGGWTGELFF.

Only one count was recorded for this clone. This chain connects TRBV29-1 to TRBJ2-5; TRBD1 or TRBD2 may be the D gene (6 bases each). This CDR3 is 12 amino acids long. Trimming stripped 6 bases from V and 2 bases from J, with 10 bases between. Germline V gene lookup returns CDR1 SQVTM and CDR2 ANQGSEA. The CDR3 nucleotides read TGCAGCGTGGGGGCGGGGCAAGAGACCCAGTACTTC. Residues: CSVGAGQETQYF.

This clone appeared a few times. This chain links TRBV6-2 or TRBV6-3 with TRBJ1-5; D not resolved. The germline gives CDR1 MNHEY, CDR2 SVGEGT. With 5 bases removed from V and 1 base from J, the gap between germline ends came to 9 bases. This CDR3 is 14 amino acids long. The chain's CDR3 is CASSHGESNQPQHF. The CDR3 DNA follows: TGTGCCAGCAGTCACGGAGAGAGCAATCAGCCCCAGCATTTT.

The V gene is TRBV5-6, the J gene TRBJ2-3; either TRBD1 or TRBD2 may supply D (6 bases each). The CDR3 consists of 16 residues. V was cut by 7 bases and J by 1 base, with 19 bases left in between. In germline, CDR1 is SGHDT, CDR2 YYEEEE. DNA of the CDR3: TGTGCCAGCTACGCCCGGAGGGGGAGTGGCACAGATACGCAGTATTTT. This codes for CASYARRGSGTDTQYF.

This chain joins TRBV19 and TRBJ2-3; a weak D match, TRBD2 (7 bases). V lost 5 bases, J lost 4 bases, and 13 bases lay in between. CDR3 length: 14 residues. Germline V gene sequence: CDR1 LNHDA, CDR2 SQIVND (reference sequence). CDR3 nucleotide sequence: TGTGCCAGTAGTTCGGGGGGCCGGGCAGATACGCAGTATTTT. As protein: CASSSGGRADTQYF.

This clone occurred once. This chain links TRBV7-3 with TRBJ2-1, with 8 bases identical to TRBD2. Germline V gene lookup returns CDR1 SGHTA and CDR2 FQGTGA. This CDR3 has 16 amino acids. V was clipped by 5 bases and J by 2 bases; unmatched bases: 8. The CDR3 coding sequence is TGTGCCAGCAGCGGTAACCCGGGACTAGCCTACAATGAGCAGTTCTTC. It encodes CASSGNPGLAYNEQFF.

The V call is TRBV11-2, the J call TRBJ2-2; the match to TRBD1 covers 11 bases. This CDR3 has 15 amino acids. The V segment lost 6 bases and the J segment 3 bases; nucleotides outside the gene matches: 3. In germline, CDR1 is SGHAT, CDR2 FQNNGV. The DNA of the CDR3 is TGTGCCAGCAGGGACAGGGGGCTTCACACCGGGGAGCTGTTTTTT. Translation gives CASRDRGLHTGELFF.

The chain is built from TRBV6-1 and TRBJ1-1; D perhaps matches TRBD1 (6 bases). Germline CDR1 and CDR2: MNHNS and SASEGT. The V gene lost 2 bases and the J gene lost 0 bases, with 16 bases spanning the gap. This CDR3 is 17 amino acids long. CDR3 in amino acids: CASSERGFGGLNTEAFF. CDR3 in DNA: TGTGCCAGCAGTGAAAGGGGCTTTGGGGGGCTGAACACTGAAGCTTTCTTT.